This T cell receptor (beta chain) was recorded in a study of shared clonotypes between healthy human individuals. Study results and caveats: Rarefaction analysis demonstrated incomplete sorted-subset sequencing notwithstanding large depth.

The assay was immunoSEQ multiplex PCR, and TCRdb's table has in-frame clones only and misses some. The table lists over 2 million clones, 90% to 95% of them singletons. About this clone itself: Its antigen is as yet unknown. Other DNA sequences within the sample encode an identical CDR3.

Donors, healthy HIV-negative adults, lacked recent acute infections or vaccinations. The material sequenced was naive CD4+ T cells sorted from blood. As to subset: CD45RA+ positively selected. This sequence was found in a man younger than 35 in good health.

The CDR3 DNA sequence: TGTGCCAGCAGCTTAGTTGGCTACGAGCAGTACTTC. Amino acid sequence: CASSLVGYEQYF. The chain links TRBV7-2 to TRBJ2-7; unclear D gene. The CDR3 is 12 residues long. The germline CDR1 and CDR2 sequences are SGHTA and FQGNSA. Trimming cost V 1 base and J 3 bases, with 4 bases left between them.